This T cell receptor beta chain was sequenced for a study of blood T cell repertoires in COVID-19. As for the study in general: From T cells, B-cell-depleted T cells, or PBMCs came the material, which was cDNA or gDNA.

The Seattle patients, enrolled during active infection, were followed longitudinally. Using immunoSEQ multiplex PCR, the repertoire was profiled, and TCRdb retains in-frame clones only, with some absent. Altogether about 350,000 clones are present, about 92% being singletons, with the ten largest covering over 3.5%. Germline CDR1 MNHNY, CDR2 SVGAGI (reference sequence). Trimming left V 8 bases short and J 5 bases short, with 15 bases between. The CDR3 consists of 13 residues. The TCR sequence derives from a woman aged 55-70 years with COVID-19, enrolled during active disease. Material for sequencing was peripheral blood. The rearrangement joins TRBV6-6 to TRBJ1-1; D is uncertain. DNA for the CDR3: TGTGCCAGCTTGCCCGGGTTCGGGACTGAAGCTTTCTTT. The encoded protein is CASLPGFGTEAFF.